This note documents a single TCR beta chain sequence. Its specific antigen is unknown. Nothing much larger sits one base from this clone, and base qualities are not available. In total, just over 650 healthy bone marrow donors made up the cohort. Cohort members were all nominally healthy when sampled, although unrecorded immune exposures were likely present. The donor tested CMV seropositive and was one of the 289 seropositive cohort members. A peripheral blood sample was provided by each donor, and peripheral blood mononuclear cells were used for TCR beta sequencing. Genomic DNA extraction from the blood cell samples was performed with the Qiagen DNeasy Blood Extraction Kit. This sample is drawn from a study of cytomegalovirus exposure and HLA in healthy donors (dated by TCRdb to about 2017). With regard to the full study: An earlier analysis of some 550 of the donors reported 250 to 350 Gb of sequence data and 117 million unique TCR beta sequences from 150 million to 200 million T cells. Typing coverage differed by locus: A, B, C, DRB1 and DQB1 were typed in roughly 629-630 donors, DQA1 in about 510, DPA1 in around 610, and DPB1 in approximately 450. In a later analysis, previously published TCR beta repertoires from some 640 donors were re-analyzed and high-resolution HLA genotyping was added so that TCR occurrence patterns could be studied. The T cell repertoires of under 700 subjects were profiled by immunosequencing and related to cytomegalovirus serostatus. An early release that covered some 630 HLA-typed donors contained about 300 gigabases of sequencing data and about 93 million unique TCR sequences. Besides the first cohort of roughly 700 subjects, a separate validation cohort made up of some 110 different subjects was used. Among the roughly 390 genotyped donors, approximately 77% belonged to the genetic ancestry cluster associated with self-reported Caucasian donors. To decide whether each TCR beta V gene segment behaved as functional or pseudogenic, an earlier analysis of some 600 of the donors relied on high-throughput TCR beta sequencing. The study was designed to test whether signatures of past pathogen exposure could be identified by cataloging public T cell receptors. Roughly five DR-DQ haplotypes were handled as single units for association and clustering because linkage in the cohort was strong. Both class I and class II loci were covered by HLA typing, at four-digit resolution. A later genetic analysis took genome-wide SNP genotypes for 398 of the 666 donors and used that subset as a discovery cohort. The study combined high-throughput TCR immunosequencing, statistical association of individual TCRs with disease status, and machine learning to predict cytomegalovirus infection status. On average, approximately 250,000 unique TCR beta nucleotide sequences were sequenced per donor among a few hundred genotyped donors of the cohort, with roughly 20% of those sequences being non-productive. All discovery cohort repertoires had been generated using a single sequencing platform. Rather than drawing on any new phenotypic data, the later analysis identified candidate immune exposures from TCR beta sequences and the way those sequences occurred across donors. Alongside the repertoire data, information on donor age, sex, ethnicity and CMV serostatus was compiled.

Results and caveats for the whole study, not just this receptor: In a later analysis, most CMV-associated TCR beta chains were found to appear HLA-restricted, with HLA associations seemingly driven largely by CMV exposure. An earlier analysis of some 560 of the donors showed that most TCR beta V segments appeared in productive rearrangements either about 87% or about 30% of the time, which broadly matched IMGT annotations. Because the 87-base-pair reads could not distinguish some IMGT-functional V segments, including TRBV6-2 and TRBV6-3, those segments were excluded. In a later genetic analysis, fewer N-insertions in productive TCRs were reported among donors in an Asian-associated ancestry cluster than the approximately 710-donor mean. In a later genetic analysis, a missense DCLRE1C variant was associated with V-gene and J-gene trimming of TCR beta chains, and the association was replicated in an independent cohort. It was suggested by the authors that the approach could potentially be generalized to other disease states and immunological phenotypes. A further reported finding was that TCR beta sequences accurately predicted the HLA-A and HLA-B alleles for most subjects in the first cohort. The classifier was reported to diagnose cytomegalovirus status with high specificity and sensitivity in both the original cohort and the validation cohort. The study listed 150 to 200 TCR beta chains as associated with cytomegalovirus. A later analysis reported that several top co-occurrence clusters appeared linked to parvovirus B19, influenza, CMV and Epstein-Barr virus. In vitro tests confirmed that three of the cytomegalovirus-associated TCR beta chains recognize cytomegalovirus antigens. A cluster of highly shared sequence variants was judged likely to be a technical artifact of the sequencing pipeline. When HLA alleles, especially DR and DQ, strongly co-occurred, attributing TCR associations to individual alleles was difficult. Because some donors lacked HLA typing at each locus, the association tests relied only on the typed subset. The presence/absence analyses assumed that sequencing depth was roughly uniform across donors, and that assumption may not be true. Specific HLA alleles were associated with 15,000 to 20,000 TCR beta sequences at a false discovery rate of 0.05 in a later analysis. Because counts were too low, around 17 rarely observed V segments, including chromosome 9 orphons, were left out of the earlier analysis of several hundred of the donors. In this cohort, only TCR beta chains were sequenced, and detectable features were limited by the absence of alpha or paired-chain data. In a later analysis, HLA-associated TCR beta chains were found to be more clonally expanded and to have lower generation probabilities than equally common non-associated chains. Correlated functional status among segregating V segments might be attributable to linkage disequilibrium, but an unknown experimental factor could not be ruled out. Across donors, most TCR sequences were observed very rarely, whereas some public TCRs were present in many individuals. According to a later analysis, TCR association rates differed among HLA loci, with DRB1 alleles showing the most associated TCRs and HLA-C alleles showing the fewest. CMV serostatus was the only immune exposure information available for the cohort.

Libraries were constructed by the immunoSEQ multiplex PCR assay. The multiplex PCR relied on a mix of 60 forward primers for TCR Vbeta segments and 13 reverse primers for TCR Jbeta segments. Amplification of the CDR3 region of rearranged TCR beta genes was performed with a multiplex PCR assay on genomic DNA. On the Illumina HiSeq System, the amplified TCR beta libraries were sequenced as 87-base-pair reads. The authors processed their data as follows. In a later analysis, tens of millions of unique TCR beta chains were counted across the roughly 610 repertoires, and about 9.9 million of these chains were shared by at least two donors. Raw reads were error-corrected and collapsed into unique sequences with a nearest-neighbor algorithm that merged closely related sequences to remove PCR and sequencing errors. To assign V, D and J gene segments, CDR3 sequences were aligned to IMGT reference sequences. For a sequence to be retained, a match of at least six nucleotides was required to both a V gene segment and a J gene segment. A rearrangement counted as productive if the CDR3 had no stop codons and remained in frame with V and J, and every other rearrangement counted as non-productive. Following IMGT convention, CDR3 was defined as the stretch from the second conserved V-encoded cysteine up to the conserved J-encoded phenylalanine. The earlier analysis of fewer than 700 of the donors excluded sequences that lacked an unambiguous match to a single V gene segment. In an earlier analysis of several hundred of the donors, V segments were called functional above 56.7% productive rearrangements and were called segregating when the between-donor standard deviation exceeded 5%. A statistical classification framework was built to diagnose cytomegalovirus status from the catalog of TCR beta chain sequences. A later analysis assigned V and J genes by comparing TCR nucleotide sequences with IMGT/GENE-DB human TR gene sequences. Using the TCRdist pipeline, a later analysis assigned CDR3 sequences along with most-parsimonious VDJ recombination scenarios. In a later analysis, each TCR beta chain was defined by its CDR3 amino acid sequence together with its V-gene family, and reads lacking a unique V-gene family were excluded. To address suspected cross-contamination and a sequencing artifact, a later analysis removed roughly 640 highly shared, low-generation-probability nucleotide sequences. A later analysis calculated a clonal expansion index for each public chain from normalized within-repertoire ranks of inferred template counts. A later analysis computed generation probabilities with a VDJ recombination model fitted to out-of-frame rearrangements, and checked the results against IGoR. A later analysis scored TCR-TCR, TCR-HLA and TCR-CMV co-occurrence with hypergeometric tests, applying a repertoire-size bias correction to TCR pairs. A later analysis estimated false discovery rates by permuting HLA or CMV assignments 20 times. In a later analysis, co-occurring TCRs were grouped using DBSCAN, with TCRdist sequence similarity added in when clustering inside HLA-allele-positive subsets. Co-occurrence clustering excluded repertoires with fewer than 30,000 or more than 120,000 public chains, plus five with anomalous nucleotide sharing. Here the immuneACCESS table is served through TCRdb, limited to in-frame sequences with V and J called. Missing clones are a known gap in these copies; in checked studies unresolved V genes cover under half, and the rest lacks a known reason. That table supplies the V and J calls and clone size; D and trimming were determined from the DNA. Counted in this sample were roughly 96,000 clones; about 70% of them appeared once. The ten largest clones take up around 3% of the sample.

V is clipped by 5 bases and J by 5 bases, and the sequence between their germline boundaries is 13 bases long. CDR1 SGHVS and CDR2 FQNEAQ were looked up in the germline V gene. There are 13 amino acids in the CDR3, from cysteine to phenylalanine inclusive. The kept DNA is CDR3 alone, 39 bases in frame from the first base. This TCR came from a female donor in good health and CMV-seropositive. The chain couples TRBV7-8 to TRBJ2-7; confidence is insufficient to name the D gene. Sequences were obtained from PBMCs. The base sequence is TGTGCCAGCAGCCCCCCAGCCCGGGACGAGCAGTACTTC. Its translation is CASSPPARDEQYF.